This passage covers 17 T cell receptor beta chains from one sample sequenced in a study of blood T cell repertoires in COVID-19. The repertoire was sequenced with immunoSEQ multiplex PCR; TCRdb's copy has only in-frame clones and lacks some. This sample has about 210,000 clones, with 82% found just once. Sequencing was done on a sample of peripheral blood. The receptors were gathered from a woman aged 60-75 years with COVID-19, enrolled during active disease.

This clone came up once. V gene TRBV6-4 combines with J gene TRBJ1-2; tentative D call: TRBD1 (5 bases). This CDR3 comprises 15 residues. Germline loops: CDR1 MRHNA, CDR2 SNTAGT. V was clipped by 0 bases and J by 3 bases, with 11 bases between them. Here the CDR3 reads CASSDSGGTHYGYTF. Here the CDR3 DNA reads TGTGCCAGCAGTGACTCTGGAGGGACCCACTATGGCTACACCTTC.

The rearrangement uses TRBV5-4 and TRBJ2-1, with D tentatively TRBD1 (6 bases). The CDR3 length is 13 residues. Germline V gene sequence: CDR1 SGHNT, CDR2 YYREEE (reference sequence). Trimming left V 0 bases short and J 9 bases short, with 10 bases between. The CDR3 region has the DNA TGTGCCAGCAGCTTGGGACAGGTTGTTGAGCAGTTCTTC. Translation gives CASSLGQVVEQFF.

The gene calls are TRBV9 and TRBJ1-1; TRBD1 aligns across 8 bases. The CDR3 has 15 residues. CDR1 SGDLS and CDR2 YYNGEE come from the germline V gene. V lost 4 bases and J lost 2; bases outside the gene matches: 7. CDR3 residues: CASSPRTGSNTEAFF. The CDR3 nucleotides read TGTGCCAGCAGCCCCCGGACAGGGTCTAACACTGAAGCTTTCTTT. The full variable domain, rest sourced from reference TRBV9 and TRBJ1-1, is DSGVTQTPKHLITATGQRVTLRCSPRSGDLSVYWYQQSLDQGLQFLIQYYNGEERAKGNILERFSAQQFPDLHSELNLSSLELGDSALYFCASSPRTGSNTEAFFGQGTRLTVV.

The CDR3 DNA reads as TGTGCCAGCAGCGCGCGACAGGGGGTAAATGAGCAGTTCTTC. Protein sequence: CASSARQGVNEQFF. The chain links TRBV7-3 to TRBJ2-1, with 9 bases fitting TRBD1. Germline CDR1 and CDR2: SGHTA and FQGTGA. Trimming cost V 5 bases and J 7 bases; bases outside gene matches: 6. This CDR3 has 14 amino acids.

This chain links TRBV6-1 with TRBJ1-2; 7 positions match TRBD1. V dropped 2 bases and J dropped 4; count of bases not matched to a gene: 4. The CDR3 contains 14 residues. Germline CDR1 reads MNHNS; CDR2 reads SASEGT. The CDR3 coding sequence is TGTGCCAGCAGTGAAATAGGACAGGTCTATGGCTACACCTTC. Protein sequence: CASSEIGQVYGYTF.

Only a few counts were recorded for this clone. V usage is TRBV5-1 and J usage is TRBJ2-5, with D maybe TRBD1 (6 bases). The ends were cut back, 3 bases at V and 2 bases at J, with 11 bases in the middle. Germline CDR1 is SGHRS and CDR2 is YFSETQ. The CDR3 length is 14 residues. The CDR3 coding sequence is TGCGCCAGCAGCTGGGACACACCTCAAGAGACCCAGTACTTC. This sequence encodes CASSWDTPQETQYF.

This clone was detected many times. The rearrangement links TRBV15 to TRBJ1-1, with D possibly TRBD1 on 5 matching bases. The germline V and J ends were trimmed by 0 bases and 8 bases, with 16 bases remaining between them. This CDR3 region has 15 residues. Germline CDR1 reads LNHNV; CDR2 reads YYDKDF (reference sequence). CDR3 sequence (DNA): TGTGCCACCAGCAGAGAGATAGGGGCGCCCATGGAAGCTTTCTTT. Its translation is CATSREIGAPMEAFF.

V gene TRBV18 combines with J gene TRBJ1-6; 7 positions match TRBD1. CDR1 and CDR2 (germline): KGHSH, LQKENI. V lost 6 bases, J lost 7 bases, and 12 bases stayed unmatched. The CDR3 loop spans 16 amino acids. This CDR3 reads CASSLNPPGQNSPLHF. The DNA of the CDR3 is TGTGCCAGCTCCCTCAATCCCCCGGGACAGAATTCACCCCTCCACTTT.

The rearrangement uses TRBV27 and TRBJ2-7, with a tentative D call TRBD2 (6 bases). This CDR3 comprises 17 residues. Germline assignment: CDR1 MNHEY and CDR2 SMNVEV (reference sequence). V dropped 6 bases and J dropped 6 bases, with 27 bases sitting between them. CDR3 protein: CASSPRPPGGGVGEQYF. CDR3 DNA sequence: TGTGCCAGCAGCCCTCGCCCTCCTGGCGGAGGGGTCGGCGAGCAGTACTTC.

The chain recombines TRBV27 with TRBJ2-1; a possible D gene is TRBD1 (6 bases). CDR3 size: 15 residues. V was cut by 6 bases and J by 6 bases, with 18 bases left in between. CDR1 is MNHEY and CDR2 is SMNVEV in the germline V gene (reference sequence). As DNA, the CDR3 is TGTGCCAGCAGCCTCACCCAGGGGCTAGGCAATGAGCAGTTCTTC. Amino acid sequence: CASSLTQGLGNEQFF.

The chain uses TRBV10-1 and TRBJ2-5; TRBD1 aligns across 12 bases. J lost 2 bases, V lost 3 bases, and 22 bases had no gene match. This CDR3 has 22 amino acids. Per the germline V gene, CDR1 is WNHNN and CDR2 is SYGVQD (reference sequence). CDR3 bases: TGCGCCAGCAGTGACTTGGGGACAGGGGGCTCGTTGGGACTAGCGACACAAGAGACCCAGTACTTC. Its translation is CASSDLGTGGSLGLATQETQYF.

V usage is TRBV20-1 and J usage is TRBJ1-6; 7 bases fit TRBD1. Germline lookup yields CDR1 DFQATT and CDR2 SNEGSKA (reference sequence). The CDR3 sequence is 11 residues long. V shed 6 bases and J 9 bases; nucleotides not matched to a gene: 2. DNA for the CDR3: TGCAGTGCAAACAGGGGTTCACCCCTCCACTTT. It yields the protein CSANRGSPLHF.

This clone was detected once. CDR3 DNA: TGTGCCAGCGCAAATACTTTCGGGGAGACCCAGTACTTC. Translated: CASANTFGETQYF. The V and J genes are TRBV11-1 and TRBJ2-5; no firm D call. The germline V gene has CDR1 SGHAT and CDR2 FQDESV (reference sequence). This CDR3 is 13 amino acids long. Trimming stripped 8 bases from V and 5 bases from J, with 15 bases between. The whole variable domain, filled in from reference TRBV11-1 and TRBJ2-5, reads EAEVAQSPRYKITEKSQAVAFWCDPISGHATLYWYRQILGQGPELLVQFQDESVVDDSQLPKDRFSAERLKGVDSTLKIQPAELGDSAMYLCASANTFGETQYFGPGTRLLVL.

This chain links TRBV7-3 with TRBJ1-6, with a weak D call TRBD1 (6 bases). V lost 1 base, J lost 9 bases, and 16 bases lay in between. Germline CDR1 is SGHTA and CDR2 is FQGTGA. This CDR3 is built from 16 residues. The CDR3 nucleotides read TGTGCCAGCAGCTTAAGCGGCAGGGGACGGGGTTCACCCCTCCACTTT. Its translation is CASSLSGRGRGSPLHF.

This sequence joins TRBV4-2 and TRBJ2-2, with TRBD1 identical over 7 bases. The CDR3 totals 18 residues. Unmatched junction bases numbered 12, after V lost 0 bases and J lost 5 bases. Germline V gives CDR1 LGHNA, CDR2 YNFKEQ. The CDR3 coding sequence is TGTGCCAGCAGCCAAGATCTTACCGGGACAGTGAGTACCGGGGAGCTGTTTTTT. This encodes CASSQDLTGTVSTGELFF.

Remarks on this clone: Other DNA sequences in this specimen translate into the identical CDR3. The chain recombines TRBV9 with TRBJ1-5, with a tentative D call TRBD1 (5 bases). This CDR3 contains 15 residues. Germline CDR1 and CDR2: SGDLS and YYNGEE. V was pared by 0 bases and J by 2 bases, with 9 bases between. The chain's CDR3 is CASSVGGEGNQPQHF. The DNA of the CDR3 is TGTGCCAGCAGCGTAGGAGGGGAGGGCAATCAGCCCCAGCATTTT.

The V and J genes are TRBV5-1 and TRBJ2-1; 8 positions agree with TRBD1. The CDR3 is made up of 16 amino acids. The germline V gene has CDR1 SGHRS and CDR2 YFSETQ. The junction had 8 bases not matched to a gene; V was cut back by 3 bases and J by 3 bases. DNA of the CDR3: TGCGCCAGCAGCTCGTACGGGACAGGCTTCTACAATGAGCAGTTCTTC. Translating gives CASSSYGTGFYNEQFF. The entire variable domain, with the rest obtained from reference TRBV5-1 and TRBJ2-1, is as follows: KAGVTQTPRYLIKTRGQQVTLSCSPISGHRSVSWYQQTPGQGLQFLFEYFSETQRNKGNFPGRFSGRQFSNSRSEMNVSTLELGDSALYLCASSSYGTGFYNEQFFGPGTRLTVL.